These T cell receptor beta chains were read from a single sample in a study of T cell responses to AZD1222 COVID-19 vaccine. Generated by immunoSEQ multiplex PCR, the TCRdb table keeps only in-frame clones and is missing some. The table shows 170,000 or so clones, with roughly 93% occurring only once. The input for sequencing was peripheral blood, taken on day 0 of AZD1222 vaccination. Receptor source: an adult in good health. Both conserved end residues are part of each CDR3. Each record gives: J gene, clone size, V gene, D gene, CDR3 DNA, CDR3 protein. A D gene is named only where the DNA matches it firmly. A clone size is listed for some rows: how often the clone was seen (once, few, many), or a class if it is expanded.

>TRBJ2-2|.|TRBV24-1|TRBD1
TGTGCCACCAGTGACTTGACAGGGGTCGGGACCGGGGAGCTGTTTTTT
CATSDLTGVGTGELFF
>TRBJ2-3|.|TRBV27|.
TGTGCCAGCAGTCCGTATGACACCCTACACACAGATACGCAGTATTTT
CASSPYDTLHTDTQYF
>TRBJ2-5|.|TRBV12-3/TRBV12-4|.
TGTGCCAGCAGTTTCCGTCAAGAGACCCAGTACTTC
CASSFRQETQYF
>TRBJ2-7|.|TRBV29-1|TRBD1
TGCAGCGTCCCGCCGGACAGGCACGAGCAGTACTTC
CSVPPDRHEQYF
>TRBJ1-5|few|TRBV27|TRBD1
TGTGCCAGCAGTGGAACGACAGGGGGGCCCCAGCATTTT
CASSGTTGGPQHF
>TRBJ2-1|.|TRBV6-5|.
TGTGCCAGCAGTTCGACGGTGACACGTACTGAGCAGTTCTTC
CASSSTVTRTEQFF
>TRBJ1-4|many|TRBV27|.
TGTGCCAGCAGTTTAAATTCAGGGGCTGAAAAACTGTTTTTT
CASSLNSGAEKLFF
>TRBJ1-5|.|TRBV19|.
TGTGCCAGTAGTATAGATTGGGGGGCGGGTCAGCCCCAGCATTTT
CASSIDWGAGQPQHF
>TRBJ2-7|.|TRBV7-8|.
TGTGCCAGCAGCTTAGGATCGGCAGCCCCAAGCTCCTACGAGCAGTACTTC
CASSLGSAAPSSYEQYF
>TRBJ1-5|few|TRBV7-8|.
TGTGCCAGCAGCCTCCAGAGGACGCTCAATCAGCCCCAGCATTTT
CASSLQRTLNQPQHF
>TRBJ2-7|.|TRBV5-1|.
TGCGCCAGCAGCTTGGGCCAACACGAGCAGTACTTC
CASSLGQHEQYF
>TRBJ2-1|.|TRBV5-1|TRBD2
TGCGCCAGCAGCCCGGGGGGGCCCTACAATGAGCAGTTCTTC
CASSPGGPYNEQFF
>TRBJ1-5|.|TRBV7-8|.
TGTGCCAGCAGCTTAGTTGAGGGAAATCAGCCCCAGCATTTT
CASSLVEGNQPQHF
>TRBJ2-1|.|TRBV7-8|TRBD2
TGTGCCAGCAGCTCACGGGGGACTAGCGGGGGATTCGTCTACAATGAGCAGTTCTTC
CASSSRGTSGGFVYNEQFF
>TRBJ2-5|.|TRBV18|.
TGTGCCAGCTCATCAGGATTATCGGGGGAGACCCAGTACTTC
CASSSGLSGETQYF
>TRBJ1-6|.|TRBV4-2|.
TGTGCCAGCAGCCAAGGGATGTCCAGGGAAGACGAACCCCTCCACTTT
CASSQGMSREDEPLHF
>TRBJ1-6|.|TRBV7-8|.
TGTGCCAGCAGCTTAGCGGGGGGGCCCGACTCGAATTCACCCCTCCACTTT
CASSLAGGPDSNSPLHF
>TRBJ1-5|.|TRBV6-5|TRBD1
TGTGCCAGCAGTCACCAGACAGGGGGCTCTCAGCCCCAGCATTTT
CASSHQTGGSQPQHF
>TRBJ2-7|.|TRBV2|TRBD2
TGTGCCAGCAGTGGGGCGGGGGGACCCTACGAGCAGTACTTC
CASSGAGGPYEQYF
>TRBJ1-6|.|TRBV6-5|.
TGTGCCAGCAGTTACGGTGGCACCGCGATGCCCCTCCACTTT
CASSYGGTAMPLHF
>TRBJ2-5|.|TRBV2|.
TGTGCCAGCAGTGTTCAGGGCGTAGAGACCCAGTACTTC
CASSVQGVETQYF
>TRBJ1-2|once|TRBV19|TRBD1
TGTGCCAGTAGTAAGGCAGGGGGGTCATATGGCTACACCTTC
CASSKAGGSYGYTF
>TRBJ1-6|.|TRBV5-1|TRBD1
TGCGCCAGCAGCCTGTGGGACAGTAATTCACCCCTCCACTTT
CASSLWDSNSPLHF
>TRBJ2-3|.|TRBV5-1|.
TGCGCCAGCAGCAGGGGGATCACAGATACGCAGTATTTT
CASSRGITDTQYF
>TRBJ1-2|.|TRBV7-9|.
TGTGCCAGCAGCTTCGGGCAGGGCCTGGCAGGAGATGGCTACACCTTC
CASSFGQGLAGDGYTF